The 9 T cell receptor beta chains presented below share a single source sample, sequenced in a study of cytomegalovirus exposure and HLA in healthy donors. Produced via immunoSEQ multiplex PCR; TCRdb's table is partial and in-frame only. In the table there are around 150,000 clones, about 80% of which are singletons. Sequencing used PBMCs. The receptors were sampled from a man aged 25 to 40 in good health and CMV-seropositive.

The chain employs TRBV6-5 and TRBJ1-1; maybe TRBD1 (5 bases). CDR3 length: 16 residues. CDR1 is MNHEY, CDR2 SVGAGI, per germline. Between the trimmed V and J ends, which lost 0 bases and 1 base, there was a span of 12 bases. Written as DNA, the CDR3 is TGTGCCAGCAGTTACTCGTCGACAGCTACGAACACTGAAGCTTTCTTT. It yields the protein CASSYSSTATNTEAFF.

This chain joins TRBV27 and TRBJ2-7; D is perhaps TRBD2 (6 bases). The CDR3 extends over 13 amino acids. V was shortened by 1 base and J by 2 bases, with 6 bases between the two germline ends. CDR1 MNHEY and CDR2 SMNVEV come from the germline V gene (reference sequence). CDR3 coding DNA: TGTGCCAGCAGTTTATGGGGGGCCTACGAGCAGTACTTC. This gives the protein CASSLWGAYEQYF.

The chain carries TRBV6-6 and TRBJ2-7, with D possibly matching TRBD2 (6 bases). CDR1 is MNHNY and CDR2 is SVGAGI in the germline V gene (reference sequence). Deletions cut 4 bases from V and 2 bases from J, with 15 bases between. The CDR3 length is 15 residues. The CDR3 nucleotides are TGTGCCAGCAGTTCCGGACGGGGAGGTACCTACGAGCAGTACTTC. This encodes CASSSGRGGTYEQYF.

This chain joins TRBV2 and TRBJ2-5; a possible D gene is TRBD1 (6 bases). CDR3 length: 13 residues. Germline V gene data show CDR1 as SNHLY and CDR2 as FYNNEI. V lost 8 bases, J lost 3 bases, and 13 bases lay in between. CDR3 sequence: CASSFTGKETQYF. Written as DNA, the CDR3 is TGTGCCAGCTCCTTCACAGGGAAAGAGACCCAGTACTTC.

The chain joins TRBV6-5 to TRBJ1-2; D call uncertain. There are 15 residues in the CDR3. CDR1 is MNHEY and CDR2 is SVGAGI in the germline V gene. The V end was cut by 8 bases, the J end by 0 bases, with 16 bases between. As DNA, the CDR3 is TGTGCCAGCGGTACACAAAAAACAGCTAACTATGGCTACACCTTC. This gives the protein CASGTQKTANYGYTF.

This clone is a singleton in its sample. The chain links TRBV6-5 to TRBJ1-6; the D is unclear. Per the germline V gene, CDR1 is MNHEY and CDR2 is SVGAGI. With 0 bases removed from V and 7 bases from J, the gap between germline ends came to 10 bases. There are 15 residues in the CDR3. CDR3 sequence: CASSYSREVNSPLHF. CDR3 DNA sequence: TGTGCCAGCAGTTACTCTAGGGAGGTCAATTCACCCCTCCACTTT.

This clone has more than one count but fewer than ten. The rearrangement joins TRBV27 to TRBJ2-7; 12 bases are a match to TRBD2. Germline assignment: CDR1 MNHEY and CDR2 SMNVEV (reference sequence). V trimming: 6 bases; J trimming: 8 bases; junction bases outside the gene matches: 11. CDR3 length: 15 residues. In DNA, the CDR3 is TGTGCCAGCAGGAGCCTAGCGGGAGGGCCCAATCAGCAGTACTTC. It codes for CASRSLAGGPNQQYF.

The J gene is TRBJ2-5, the V gene TRBV29-1; 7 nucleotides line up with TRBD1. This CDR3 has 13 residues. In germline, CDR1 is SQVTM, CDR2 ANQGSEA. V lost 2 bases, J lost 5 bases, and 5 bases stayed unmatched. CDR3 region: CSVERGRRETQYF. CDR3 DNA: TGCAGCGTTGAAAGGGGGCGCAGGGAGACCCAGTACTTC.

This clone has just a few counts. This sequence joins TRBV7-2 and TRBJ1-5, with D perhaps TRBD1 (5 bases). V was trimmed by 5 bases and J by 7 bases, leaving 12 bases between them. This CDR3 region has 13 residues. CDR1 and CDR2 (germline): SGHTA, FQGNSA. For the CDR3, the DNA is TGTGCCAGCAGCGTGGTTAGGGGACAGCCCCAGCATTTT. Protein: CASSVVRGQPQHF.